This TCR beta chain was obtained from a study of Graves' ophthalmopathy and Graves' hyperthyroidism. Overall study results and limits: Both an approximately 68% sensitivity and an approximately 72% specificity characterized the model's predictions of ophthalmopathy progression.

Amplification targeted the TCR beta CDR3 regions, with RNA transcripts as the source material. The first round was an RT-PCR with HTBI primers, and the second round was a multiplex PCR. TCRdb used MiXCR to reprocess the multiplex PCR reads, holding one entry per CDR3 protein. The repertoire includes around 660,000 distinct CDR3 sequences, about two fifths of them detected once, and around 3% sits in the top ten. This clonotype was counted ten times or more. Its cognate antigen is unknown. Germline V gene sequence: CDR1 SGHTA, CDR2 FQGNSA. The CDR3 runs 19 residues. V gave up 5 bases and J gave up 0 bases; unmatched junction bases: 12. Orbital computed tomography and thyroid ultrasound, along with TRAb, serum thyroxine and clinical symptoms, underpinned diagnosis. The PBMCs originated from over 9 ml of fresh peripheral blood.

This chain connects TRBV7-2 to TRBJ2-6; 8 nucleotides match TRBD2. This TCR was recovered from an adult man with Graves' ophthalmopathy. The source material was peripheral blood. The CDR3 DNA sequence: TGTGCCAGCAGCCCAGTTACGCGGGAGGTTTACTCTGGGGCCAACGTCCTGACTTTC. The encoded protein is CASSPVTREVYSGANVLTF.